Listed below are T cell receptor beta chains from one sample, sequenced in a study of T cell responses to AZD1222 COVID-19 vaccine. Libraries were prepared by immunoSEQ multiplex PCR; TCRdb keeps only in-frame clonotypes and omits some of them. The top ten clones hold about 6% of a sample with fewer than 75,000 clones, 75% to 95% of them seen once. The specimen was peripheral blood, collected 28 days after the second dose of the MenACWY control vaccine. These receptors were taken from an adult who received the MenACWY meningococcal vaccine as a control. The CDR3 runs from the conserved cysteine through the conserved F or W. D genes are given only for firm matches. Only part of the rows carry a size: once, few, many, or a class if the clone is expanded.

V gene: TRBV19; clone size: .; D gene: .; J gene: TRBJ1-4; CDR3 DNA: TGTGCCAGTAGTCATCGAAGGGGAGAAGAAAAACTGTTTTTT; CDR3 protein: CASSHRRGEEKLFF
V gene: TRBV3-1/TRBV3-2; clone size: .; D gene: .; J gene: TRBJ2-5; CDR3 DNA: TGTGCCAGCAGCCAAGATTTAGGCCAATTGGGAGAGACCCAGTACTTC; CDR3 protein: CASSQDLGQLGETQYF
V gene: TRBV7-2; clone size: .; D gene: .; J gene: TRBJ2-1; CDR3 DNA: TGTGCCAGCAGCTTCACCGGGAAATCGCCAAATGAGCAGTTCTTC; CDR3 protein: CASSFTGKSPNEQFF
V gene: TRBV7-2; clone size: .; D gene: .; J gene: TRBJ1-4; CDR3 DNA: TGTGCCAGCAGCCTGGGACCGCATCAGGTGTCGAATGAAAAACTGTTTTTT; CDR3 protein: CASSLGPHQVSNEKLFF
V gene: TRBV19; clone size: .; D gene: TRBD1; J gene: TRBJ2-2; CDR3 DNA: TGTGCCAGTAGTTCCCCGGGACAGGGTAGGACCGGGGAGCTGTTTTTT; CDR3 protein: CASSSPGQGRTGELFF
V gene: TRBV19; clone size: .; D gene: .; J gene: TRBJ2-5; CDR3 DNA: TGTGCCAGTAGTATAGCTGCATGGGAGACCCAGTACTTC; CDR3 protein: CASSIAAWETQYF
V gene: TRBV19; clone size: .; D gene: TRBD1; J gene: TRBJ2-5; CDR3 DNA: TGTGCCAGTTCACCCGGGACAGTGTTGCAAGAGACCCAGTACTTC; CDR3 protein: CASSPGTVLQETQYF
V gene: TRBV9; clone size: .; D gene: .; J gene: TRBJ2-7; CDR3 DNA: TGTGCCAGCAGCGGAGGGGGAGGGGAAACTTACGAGCAGTACTTC; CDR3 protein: CASSGGGGETYEQYF
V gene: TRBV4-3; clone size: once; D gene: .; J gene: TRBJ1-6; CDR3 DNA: TGCGCCAGCAGCCAACTAAGGGGCCTTAATTCACCCCTCCACTTT; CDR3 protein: CASSQLRGLNSPLHF
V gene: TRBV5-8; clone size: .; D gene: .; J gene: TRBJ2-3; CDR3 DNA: TGTGCCAGCAGCTTGGGGGCAGATACGCAGTATTTT; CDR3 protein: CASSLGADTQYF
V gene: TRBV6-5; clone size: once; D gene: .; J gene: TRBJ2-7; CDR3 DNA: TGTGCCAGCACCCGAGGGGGAGGCTCCTACGAGCAGTACTTC; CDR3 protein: CASTRGGGSYEQYF
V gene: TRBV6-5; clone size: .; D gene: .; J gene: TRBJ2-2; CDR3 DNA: TGTGCCAGCATCCTCGACAGGAACACCGGGGAGCTGTTTTTT; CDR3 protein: CASILDRNTGELFF
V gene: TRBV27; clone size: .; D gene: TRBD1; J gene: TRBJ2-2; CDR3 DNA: TGTGCCAGCAGTTGGCATAAAGGGGGCGGCACCGGGGAGCTGTTTTTT; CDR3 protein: CASSWHKGGGTGELFF
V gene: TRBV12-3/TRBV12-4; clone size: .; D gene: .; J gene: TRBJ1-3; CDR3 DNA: TGTGCCAGCAGTTTGGGGGAGGGAAACACCATATATTTT; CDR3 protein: CASSLGEGNTIYF
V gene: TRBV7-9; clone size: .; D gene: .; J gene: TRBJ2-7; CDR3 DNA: TGTGCCAGCAGCTCCTCTAGAGCCTACGAGCAGTACTTC; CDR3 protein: CASSSSRAYEQYF
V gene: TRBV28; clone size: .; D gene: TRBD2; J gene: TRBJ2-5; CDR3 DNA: TGTGCCAGCAGTCTGCTAGCGGGAAGGGCGGAGACCCAGTACTTC; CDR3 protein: CASSLLAGRAETQYF
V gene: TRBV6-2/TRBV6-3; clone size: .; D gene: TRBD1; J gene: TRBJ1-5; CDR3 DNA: TGTGCCAGCAACCCTTTAACAGGGGGGCAGCCCCAGCATTTT; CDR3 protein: CASNPLTGGQPQHF
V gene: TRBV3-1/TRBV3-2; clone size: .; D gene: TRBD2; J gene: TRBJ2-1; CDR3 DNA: TGTGCCAGCAGCCAAGATACCAGCGGGAGGGCCTCGGGTGAGCAGTTCTTC; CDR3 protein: CASSQDTSGRASGEQFF
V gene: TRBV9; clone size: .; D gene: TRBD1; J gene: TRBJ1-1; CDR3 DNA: TGTGCCAGCAGCCCCGGGACAGCTAGTTTCGGCACTGAAGCTTTCTTT; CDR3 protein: CASSPGTASFGTEAFF
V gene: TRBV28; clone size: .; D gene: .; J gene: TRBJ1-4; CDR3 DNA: TGTGCCAGCAGTCTCGCTAGCGAAAAACTGTTTTTT; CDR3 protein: CASSLASEKLFF
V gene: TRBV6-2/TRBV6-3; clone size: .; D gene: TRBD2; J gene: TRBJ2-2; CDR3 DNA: TGTGCCAGCAGTCGGCTAGCGGGGTCGAACACCGGGGAGCTGTTTTTT; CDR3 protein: CASSRLAGSNTGELFF
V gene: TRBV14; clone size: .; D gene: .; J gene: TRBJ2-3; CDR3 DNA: TGTGCCAGCAGCCAAGATTACGGGCCAGATACGCAGTATTTT; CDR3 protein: CASSQDYGPDTQYF
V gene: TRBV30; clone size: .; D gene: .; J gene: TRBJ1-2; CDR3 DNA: TGTGCCTGGAGCTTCGTCAGCGGGGGCTACACCTTC; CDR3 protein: CAWSFVSGGYTF
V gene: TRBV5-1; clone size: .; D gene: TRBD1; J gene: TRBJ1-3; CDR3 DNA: TGCGCCAGCAGCTTGGGTTGGGACAGGGGGACCTTCTCTGGAAACACCATATATTTT; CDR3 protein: CASSLGWDRGTFSGNTIYF
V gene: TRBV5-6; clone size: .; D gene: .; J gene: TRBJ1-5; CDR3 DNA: TGTGCCAGCAGCTTGGGGCAGGCTAATCAGCCCCAGCATTTT; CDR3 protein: CASSLGQANQPQHF
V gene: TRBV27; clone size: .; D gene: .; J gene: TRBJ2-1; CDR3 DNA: TGTGCCAGCAGTTCTAAGGCGGACTCCTACAATGAGCAGTTCTTC; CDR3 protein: CASSSKADSYNEQFF
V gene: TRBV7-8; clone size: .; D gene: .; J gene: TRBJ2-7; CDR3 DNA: TGTGCCAGCAGCTTGGGGCCAGGGGTCGAGCAGTACTTC; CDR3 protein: CASSLGPGVEQYF
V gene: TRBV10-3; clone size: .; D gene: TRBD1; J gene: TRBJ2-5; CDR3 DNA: TGTGCCATCAGGGGGGGACAGGGGGCGGAGGAGACCCAGTACTTC; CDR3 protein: CAIRGGQGAEETQYF
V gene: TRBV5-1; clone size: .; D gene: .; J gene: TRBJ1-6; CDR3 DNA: TGCGCCAGCAGCTTGCAAACTATTTCACCCCTCCACTTT; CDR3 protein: CASSLQTISPLHF
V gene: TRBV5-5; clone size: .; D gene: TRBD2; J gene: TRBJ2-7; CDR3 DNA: TGTGCCAGCAGCTTTCCGGGGGGGATTTACGAGCAGTACTTC; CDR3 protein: CASSFPGGIYEQYF
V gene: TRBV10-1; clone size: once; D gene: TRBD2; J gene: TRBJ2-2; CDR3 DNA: TGCGCCAGCAGTGGAGCGGGGTCGAACACCGGGGAGCTGTTTTTT; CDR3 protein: CASSGAGSNTGELFF
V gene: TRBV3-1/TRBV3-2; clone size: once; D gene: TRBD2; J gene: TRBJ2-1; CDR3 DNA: TGTGCCAGCAGCCAGGGACTAGCGTCAGGCTACAATGAGCAGTTCTTC; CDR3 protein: CASSQGLASGYNEQFF
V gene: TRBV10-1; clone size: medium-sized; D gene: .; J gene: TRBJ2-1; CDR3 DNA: TGCGCCAGCAGTGATGCAGCAAATGAGCAGTTCTTC; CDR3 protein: CASSDAANEQFF
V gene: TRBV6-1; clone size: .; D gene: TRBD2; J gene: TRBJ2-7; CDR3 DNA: TGTGCCAGCAGTGAGGGGCTAGCGGGGACCTACGAGCAGTACTTC; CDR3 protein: CASSEGLAGTYEQYF
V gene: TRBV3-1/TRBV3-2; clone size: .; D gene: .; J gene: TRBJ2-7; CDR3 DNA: TGTGCCAGCAGCCAAGGGGGGATCTACGAGCAGTACTTC; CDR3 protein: CASSQGGIYEQYF
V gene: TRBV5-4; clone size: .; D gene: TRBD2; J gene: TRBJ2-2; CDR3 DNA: TGTGCCAGCAGCTCTAGCGGGAGGGCCGACGGGGAGCTGTTTTTT; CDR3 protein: CASSSSGRADGELFF
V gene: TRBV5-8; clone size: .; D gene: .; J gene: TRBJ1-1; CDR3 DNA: TGTGCCAGCAGCTTGGGCTTCTCCCAGAACACTGAAGCTTTCTTT; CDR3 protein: CASSLGFSQNTEAFF
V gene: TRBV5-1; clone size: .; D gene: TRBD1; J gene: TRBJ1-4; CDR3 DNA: TGCGCCAGCAGCTCGGGACAGGGTGGTGAAAAACTGTTTTTT; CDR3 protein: CASSSGQGGEKLFF
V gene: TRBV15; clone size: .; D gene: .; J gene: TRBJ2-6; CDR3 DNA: TGTGCCACCAGCGGACCCCGGGATGACGTCCTGACTTTC; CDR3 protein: CATSGPRDDVLTF
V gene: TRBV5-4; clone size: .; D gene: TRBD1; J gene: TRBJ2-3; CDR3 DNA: TGTGCCAGCATGAGACAGGGTAGAGATACGCAGTATTTT; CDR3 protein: CASMRQGRDTQYF
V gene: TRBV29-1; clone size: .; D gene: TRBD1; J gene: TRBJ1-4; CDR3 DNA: TGCAGCGTCGCGACAGGGGGTTCTAATGAAAAACTGTTTTTT; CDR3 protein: CSVATGGSNEKLFF